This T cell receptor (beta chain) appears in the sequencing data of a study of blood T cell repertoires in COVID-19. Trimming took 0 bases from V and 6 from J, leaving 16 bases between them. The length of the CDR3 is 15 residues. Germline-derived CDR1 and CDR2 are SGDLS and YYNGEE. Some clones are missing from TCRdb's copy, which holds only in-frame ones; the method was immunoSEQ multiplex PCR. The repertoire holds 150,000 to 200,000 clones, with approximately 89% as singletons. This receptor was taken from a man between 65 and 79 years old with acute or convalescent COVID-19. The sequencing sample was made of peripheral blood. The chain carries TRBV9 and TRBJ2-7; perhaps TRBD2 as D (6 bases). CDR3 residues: CASSVAGTAGIEQYF. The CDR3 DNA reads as TGTGCCAGCAGCGTAGCAGGGACGGCGGGAATCGAGCAGTACTTC.